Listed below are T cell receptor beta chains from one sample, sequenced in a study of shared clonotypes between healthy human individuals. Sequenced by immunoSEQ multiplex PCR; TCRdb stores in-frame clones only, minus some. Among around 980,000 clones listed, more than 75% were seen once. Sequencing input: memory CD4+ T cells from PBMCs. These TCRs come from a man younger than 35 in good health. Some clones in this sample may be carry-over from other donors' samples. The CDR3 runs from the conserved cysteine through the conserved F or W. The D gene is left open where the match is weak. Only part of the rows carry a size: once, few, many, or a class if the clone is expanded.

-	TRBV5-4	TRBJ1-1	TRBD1	TGTGCCAGCAGCTCCGGGACAGCCACGGTGAACACTGAAGCTTTCTTT	CASSSGTATVNTEAFF
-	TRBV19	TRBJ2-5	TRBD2	TGTGCCAGTAGCTCCGGACTAGCGGGAGGTTCCGTGAAGACCCAGTACTTC	CASSSGLAGGSVKTQYF
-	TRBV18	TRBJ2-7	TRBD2	TGTGCCAGCTCACCACCGGGACTAGCCTACGAGCAGTACTTC	CASSPPGLAYEQYF
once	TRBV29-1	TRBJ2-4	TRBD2	TGCAGCGTGGGAGGGAGCGTCAGTGGACCTAAAAACATTCAGTACTTC	CSVGGSVSGPKNIQYF
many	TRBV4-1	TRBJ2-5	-	TGCGCCAGCAGCCAAGATAGATTGGGGAAGACCCAGTACTTC	CASSQDRLGKTQYF
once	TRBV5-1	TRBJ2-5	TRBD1	TGCGCCAGCAGCCCTGGACAGGGTAGGGGGACCCAGTACTTC	CASSPGQGRGTQYF
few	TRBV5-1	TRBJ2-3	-	TGCGCCAGCACCTCTGGGACTGGGGCGGATACGCAGTATTTT	CASTSGTGADTQYF
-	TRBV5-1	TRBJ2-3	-	TGCGCCAGCAGTTTCGGGGCCCTTGGCACAGATACGCAGTATTTT	CASSFGALGTDTQYF
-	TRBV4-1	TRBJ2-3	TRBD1	TGCGCCAGCAGCCGCTCCGGGACAGGGGGGAGCACAGATACGCAGTATTTT	CASSRSGTGGSTDTQYF
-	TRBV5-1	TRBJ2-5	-	TGCGCCAGCAGGGGGGAATGGGAGACCCAGTACTTC	CASRGEWETQYF
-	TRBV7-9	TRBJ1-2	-	TGTGCCAGCAGTCCCGGTGCAGGGGTTTCTAACTATGGCTACACCTTC	CASSPGAGVSNYGYTF
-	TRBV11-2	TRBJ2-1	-	TGTGCCAGCAGCTTAGGGGCAGCCTACAATGAGCAGTTCTTC	CASSLGAAYNEQFF
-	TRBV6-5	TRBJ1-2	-	TGTGCCAGCAGTTACACGGAAGGAAACTATGGCTACACCTTC	CASSYTEGNYGYTF
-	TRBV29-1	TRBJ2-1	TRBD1	TGCAGCGTTGTCAACAGGGGGAAGTACAATGAGCAGTTCTTC	CSVVNRGKYNEQFF
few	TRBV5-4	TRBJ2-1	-	TGTGCCAGCAGCTTGGATCGAGGTAAAGGCTCCTACAATGAGCAGTTCTTC	CASSLDRGKGSYNEQFF
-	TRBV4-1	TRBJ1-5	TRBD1	TGCGCCAGCAGCCAAGATTACAGGGGGTATCAGCCCCAGCATTTT	CASSQDYRGYQPQHF
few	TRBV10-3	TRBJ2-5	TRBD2	TGTGCCATTGGGGGCCTAGCGGGAAGGCCCCTGGAGACCCAGTACTTC	CAIGGLAGRPLETQYF
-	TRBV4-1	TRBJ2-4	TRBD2	TGCGCCAGCAGCCAGGATTCCGGGACTAGCGGCAAAAACATTCAGTACTTC	CASSQDSGTSGKNIQYF
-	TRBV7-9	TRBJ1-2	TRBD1	TGTGCCAGCAGCTCGGGACAGGAAATGGGCTACACCTTC	CASSSGQEMGYTF
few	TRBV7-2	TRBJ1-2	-	TGTGCCAGCAGCCTTATCCGGGCTGGTGGCTACACCTTC	CASSLIRAGGYTF
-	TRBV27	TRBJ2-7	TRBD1	TGTGCCAGCAGTTTACTTCCGGGACAGGACTACGAGCAGTACTTC	CASSLLPGQDYEQYF
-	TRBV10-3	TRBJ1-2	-	TGTGCCATCAGTGAAAGGGGGGCGGACGGCTACACCTTC	CAISERGADGYTF
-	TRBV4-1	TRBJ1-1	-	TGCGCCAGCAGCCAAGTCGCGGTCATGAACACTGAAGCTTTCTTT	CASSQVAVMNTEAFF
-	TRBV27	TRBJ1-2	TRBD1	TGTGCCACGCGAGGGGCAGGGGGTAACTATGGCTACACCTTC	CATRGAGGNYGYTF
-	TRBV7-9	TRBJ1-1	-	TGTGCCAGCGGGGAGGTGATGAACACTGAAGCTTTCTTT	CASGEVMNTEAFF
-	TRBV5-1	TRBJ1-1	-	TGCGCCAGCAGCGGACCCGATGAGGGCACTGAAGCTTTCTTT	CASSGPDEGTEAFF
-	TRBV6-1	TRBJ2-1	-	TGTGTCAGCAGTGAAGCCTTTCAGGGGATAGAGTTCTTC	CVSSEAFQGIEFF
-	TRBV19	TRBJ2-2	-	TGTGCCAGTAGTATAGTTGGCAGAGCGAACACCGGGGAGCTGTTTTTT	CASSIVGRANTGELFF
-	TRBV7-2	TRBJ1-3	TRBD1	TGTGCCAGCTCACGACAGGGGCCTGGAAACACCATATATTTT	CASSRQGPGNTIYF